These T cell receptor beta chains were read from a single sample in a study of vaccination and CD4 T cells after COVID-19. The antigens these receptors bind are not known. TCRdb redid the calling of the PCR reads with MiXCR, one entry per CDR3 protein. The sample consists of roughly 15,000 distinct CDR3 sequences, over 45% of them appearing once. What was sequenced was CD4+ T cells from blood, cultured in vitro. These receptors were taken from a human donor who had recovered from COVID-19. Both conserved end residues are part of each CDR3. The order of the fields is V gene, J gene, clone size, D gene, CDR3 DNA, CDR3 protein. D genes are given only for firm matches. The listing skips clone size in some rows; elsewhere it reads once, few, many or a size class.

>TRBV20-1|TRBJ1-4|few|NA
TGCAGTGCTAGGCTACTGGGGCAGGGTAATGAAAAACTGTTTTTT
CSARLLGQGNEKLFF
>TRBV6-1|TRBJ1-3|few|TRBD1
TGTGCCAGCAGGCGACAGGGTTCCCCTGGAAACACCATATATTTT
CASRRQGSPGNTIYF
>TRBV19|TRBJ1-2|few|NA
TGTGCCAGTAGTATGCGCCTGGTCAGCCAAGGCTATGGCTACACCTTC
CASSMRLVSQGYGYTF
>TRBV6-1|TRBJ1-2|few|NA
TGTGCCAGCAGCGCGGTGGGGGGCCTCACTGGCTACACCTTC
CASSAVGGLTGYTF
>TRBV19|TRBJ2-2|NA|NA
TGTGCCAGTAGTCGAGGTGAGACCACCGGGGAGCTGTTTTTT
CASSRGETTGELFF
>TRBV7-6|TRBJ2-7|few|NA
TGTGCCAGCAGCTTAGACCCGGACAGAGCCTACGAGCAGTACTTC
CASSLDPDRAYEQYF
>TRBV20-1|TRBJ2-5|NA|NA
TGCAGTGCCCCCAGGGCGGGGACCCAGTACTTC
CSAPRAGTQYF
>TRBV6-5|TRBJ1-6|NA|NA
TGTGCCAGCAGTTACGCTCCTCGAGGGCCCCTCCACTTT
CASSYAPRGPLHF
>TRBV11-2|TRBJ2-3|NA|NA
TGTGCCAGCAGCTTAGATCGGGGAGACACAGATACGCAGTATTTT
CASSLDRGDTDTQYF
>TRBV10-3|TRBJ1-5|few|NA
TGTGCCATCAGTGAGTCCCCCCTGGCATTGAGTCCCGGCTCCAATCAGCCCCAGCATTTT
CAISESPLALSPGSNQPQHF
>TRBV19|TRBJ1-1|NA|TRBD1
TGTGCCAGTAGTACGCACAGGGGGGTAGATGGTGAAGCTTTCTTT
CASSTHRGVDGEAFF
>TRBV7-2|TRBJ1-1|few|NA
TGTGCCAGCAGCTTAAATCCAGCTCGTGAAGCTTTCTTT
CASSLNPAREAFF
>TRBV20-1|TRBJ2-5|few|NA
TGCAGTGCTTTGTTGGCCCAAGAGACCCAGTACTTC
CSALLAQETQYF
>TRBV29-1|TRBJ1-1|NA|NA
TGCAGCGTTGTGTTTACGGGGAAGGGGGTAGTCACTGAAGCTTTCTTT
CSVVFTGKGVVTEAFF
>TRBV6-1|TRBJ2-3|NA|NA
TGTGCCAGCAGTCGCCGGGGGTCCGCCCAGGCAGATGCGCAGTATTTT
CASSRRGSAQADAQYF
>TRBV6-1|TRBJ1-2|NA|NA
TGTGCCAGCAGCGGACAGAACTATGGCTACACCTTC
CASSGQNYGYTF
>TRBV6-5|TRBJ2-7|NA|NA
TGTGCCAGCAGTTACGCAGGGGCAAGCTACGAGCAGTACTTC
CASSYAGASYEQYF
>TRBV20-1|TRBJ1-2|few|TRBD1
TGCAGTGCGAGAGGACAGGGGACCACTAACTATGGCTACACCTTC
CSARGQGTTNYGYTF
>TRBV30|TRBJ1-4|NA|NA
TGTGCCTGGAGTACTCCGGGGACTTATAATGAAAAACTGTTTTTT
CAWSTPGTYNEKLFF
>TRBV28|TRBJ1-2|medium-sized|NA
TGTGCCACCTACATTAACTATGGCTACACCTTC
CATYINYGYTF
>TRBV20-1|TRBJ2-7|NA|TRBD2
TGCAGTGCTAGAGAGTCCAGCGGGGGCTCGGGGGAGCAGTACTTC
CSARESSGGSGEQYF
>TRBV5-1|TRBJ2-7|NA|NA
TGCGCCAGCAGCTTGCGGGATGGAGACGAGCAGTACTTC
CASSLRDGDEQYF
>TRBV20-1|TRBJ2-2|NA|TRBD2
TGCAGTGCTAGTCGGTCGGGGGGACGAGACACCGGGGAGCTGTTTTTT
CSASRSGGRDTGELFF
>TRBV28|TRBJ2-7|NA|NA
TGTGCCAGCAGTGGTACCCCGACCTACGAGCAGTACTTC
CASSGTPTYEQYF
>TRBV7-3|TRBJ2-7|NA|NA
TGTGCCAGCAGCCCAACCGGGTGGAGGCGGGGTAAAGCCTACGAGCAGTACTTC
CASSPTGWRRGKAYEQYF
>TRBV7-3|TRBJ1-1|NA|NA
TGTGCCAGCAGCTTACAGCAGTACACTGAAGCTTTCTTT
CASSLQQYTEAFF
>TRBV12-3/TRBV12-4|TRBJ1-5|few|NA
TGTGCCAGCAGTTTAGGGGGTTGGGGCAATCAGCCCCAGCATTTT
CASSLGGWGNQPQHF
>TRBV2|TRBJ1-1|NA|NA
TGTGCCGGGGGGATTTTCCCAGCTGAAGCTTTCTTT
CAGGIFPAEAFF
>TRBV11-3|TRBJ2-5|NA|TRBD2
TGTGCCAGCAGCTTAGTGGGGGGGGGGACTTCCCCAGAGACCCAGTACTTC
CASSLVGGGTSPETQYF
>TRBV2|TRBJ2-2|NA|TRBD1
TGTGCCAGCAGTGAAGCGCCCCCAGGGGGCGACACCGGGGAGCTGTTTTTT
CASSEAPPGGDTGELFF
>TRBV12-3/TRBV12-4|TRBJ2-7|NA|TRBD1
TGTGCCAGCAGTGAGGACAGGGATGAAAGCTACGAGCAGTACTTC
CASSEDRDESYEQYF
>TRBV7-3|TRBJ2-5|NA|TRBD2
TGTGCCAGCAGCTTCACCGTGGCTAGCGGTAAAGAGACCCAGTACTTC
CASSFTVASGKETQYF
>TRBV5-6|TRBJ1-5|NA|TRBD1
TGTGCCAGCAGCTGGGGGACAGCCAGCAATCAGCCCCAGCATTTT
CASSWGTASNQPQHF
>TRBV5-1|TRBJ1-3|NA|NA
TGCGCCAGCAGCTTGGAAAGTCTGGGCGGAAACACCATATATTTT
CASSLESLGGNTIYF
>TRBV20-1|TRBJ1-2|NA|NA
TGCAGTGCTGGACCGGTCCGGGACCCCCACGGCTACACCTTC
CSAGPVRDPHGYTF
>TRBV27|TRBJ1-2|NA|TRBD1
TGTGTCACCTCCCGGGACAGGGGTTCGAGTGGCTACACCTTC
CVTSRDRGSSGYTF
>TRBV20-1|TRBJ1-6|NA|NA
TGCAGTGCCCTGGACAGCCATACTAATTCACCCCTCCACTTT
CSALDSHTNSPLHF
>TRBV30|TRBJ1-1|few|NA
TGTGCCTGGAGTGTAATCCAGGGAAGAGCTTTCTTT
CAWSVIQGRAFF
>TRBV11-3|TRBJ1-3|NA|NA
TGTACCAGCAGCTTGAGGGGTGGAAACACCATATATTTT
CTSSLRGGNTIYF
>TRBV27|TRBJ2-7|NA|NA
TGTGCCAGCAGTTTATATGCCAACTCCTACGAGCAGTACTTC
CASSLYANSYEQYF
>TRBV19|TRBJ1-2|few|NA
TGTGCCAGTAGTATAGGACTGGGCTTCCCGAACTATGGCTACACCTTC
CASSIGLGFPNYGYTF